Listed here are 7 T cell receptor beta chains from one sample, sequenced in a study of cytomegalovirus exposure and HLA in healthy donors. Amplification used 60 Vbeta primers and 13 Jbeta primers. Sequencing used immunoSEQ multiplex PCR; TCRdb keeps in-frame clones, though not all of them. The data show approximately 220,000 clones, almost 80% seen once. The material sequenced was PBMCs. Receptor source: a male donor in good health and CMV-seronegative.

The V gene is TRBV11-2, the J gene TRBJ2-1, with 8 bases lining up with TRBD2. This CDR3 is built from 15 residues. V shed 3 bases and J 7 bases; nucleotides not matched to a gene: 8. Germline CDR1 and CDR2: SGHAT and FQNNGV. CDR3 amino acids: CASSFPGGAPNEQFF. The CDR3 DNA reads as TGTGCCAGCAGCTTTCCCGGGGGGGCCCCGAATGAGCAGTTCTTC.

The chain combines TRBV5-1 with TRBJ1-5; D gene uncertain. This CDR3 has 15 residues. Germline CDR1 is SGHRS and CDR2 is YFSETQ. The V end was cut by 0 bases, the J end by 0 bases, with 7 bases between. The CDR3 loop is CASSLAGHSNQPQHF. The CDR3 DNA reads TGCGCCAGCAGCTTGGCAGGCCATAGCAATCAGCCCCAGCATTTT.

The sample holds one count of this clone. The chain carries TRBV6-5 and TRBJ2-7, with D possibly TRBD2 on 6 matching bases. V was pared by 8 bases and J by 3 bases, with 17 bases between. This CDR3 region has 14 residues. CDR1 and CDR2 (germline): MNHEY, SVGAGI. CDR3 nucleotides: TGTGCCAGCTCTCGGGGGAATCGGGACTACGAGCAGTACTTC. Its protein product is CASSRGNRDYEQYF.

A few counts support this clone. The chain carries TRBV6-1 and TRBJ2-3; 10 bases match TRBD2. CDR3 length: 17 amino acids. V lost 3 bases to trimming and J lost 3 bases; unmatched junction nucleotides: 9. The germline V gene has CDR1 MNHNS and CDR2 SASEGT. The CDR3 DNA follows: TGTGCCAGCAGTGACCAGGGACTAGCGATTGGGACAGATACGCAGTATTTT. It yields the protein CASSDQGLAIGTDTQYF.

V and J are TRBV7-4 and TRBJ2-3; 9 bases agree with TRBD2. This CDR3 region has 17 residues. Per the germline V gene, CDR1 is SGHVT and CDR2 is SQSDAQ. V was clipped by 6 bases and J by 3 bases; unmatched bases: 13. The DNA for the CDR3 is TGTGCCAGCAGTGCGCCCTGGCGGGGGGGATGGACAGATACGCAGTATTTT. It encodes CASSAPWRGGWTDTQYF.

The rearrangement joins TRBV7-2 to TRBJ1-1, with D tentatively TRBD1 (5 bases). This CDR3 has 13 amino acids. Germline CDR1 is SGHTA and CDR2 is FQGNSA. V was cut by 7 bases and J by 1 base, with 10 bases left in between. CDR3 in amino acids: CASKSGANTEAFF. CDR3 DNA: TGTGCCAGCAAAAGCGGGGCGAACACTGAAGCTTTCTTT.

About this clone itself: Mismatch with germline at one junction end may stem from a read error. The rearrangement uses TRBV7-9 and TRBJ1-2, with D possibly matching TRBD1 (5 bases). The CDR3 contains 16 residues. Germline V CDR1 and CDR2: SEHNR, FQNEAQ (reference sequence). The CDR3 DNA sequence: TGTTCCAGCAGCTTTACCGGGAGGGGAAATTCCTATGGCTACACCTTC. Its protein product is CSSSFTGRGNSYGYTF.